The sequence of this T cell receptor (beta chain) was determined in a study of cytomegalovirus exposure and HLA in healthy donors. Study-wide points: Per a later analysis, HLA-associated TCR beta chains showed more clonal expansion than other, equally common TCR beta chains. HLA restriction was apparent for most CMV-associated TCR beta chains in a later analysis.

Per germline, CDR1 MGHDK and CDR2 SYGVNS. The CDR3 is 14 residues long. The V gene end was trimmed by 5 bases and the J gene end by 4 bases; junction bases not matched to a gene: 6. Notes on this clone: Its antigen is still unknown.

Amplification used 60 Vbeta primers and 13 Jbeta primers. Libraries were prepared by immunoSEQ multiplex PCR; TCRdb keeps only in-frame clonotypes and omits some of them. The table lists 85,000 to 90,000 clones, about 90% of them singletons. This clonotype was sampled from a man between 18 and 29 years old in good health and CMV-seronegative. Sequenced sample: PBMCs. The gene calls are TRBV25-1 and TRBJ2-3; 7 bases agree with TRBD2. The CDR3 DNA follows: TGTGCCAGCAGTTTGGGCGGGAGCTCAGATACGCAGTATTTT. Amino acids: CASSLGGSSDTQYF. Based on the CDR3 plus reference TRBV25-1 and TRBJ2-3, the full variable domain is EADIYQTPRYLVIGTGKKITLECSQTMGHDKMYWYQQDPGMELHLIHYSYGVNSTEKGDLSSESTVSRIRTEHFPLTLESARPSHTSQYLCASSLGGSSDTQYFGPGTRLTVL.